This TCR beta chain was found in a study of shared clonotypes between healthy human individuals. The V segment lost 2 bases and the J segment 8 bases; nucleotides outside the gene matches: 5. There are 13 residues in the CDR3. Per the germline V gene, CDR1 is SGHTA and CDR2 is FQGTGA. Assay used: immunoSEQ multiplex PCR; TCRdb lists only in-frame clones, some missing. The top ten hold roughly 0.14% of the sample, which has millions of clones, approximately 90% seen once. This chain links TRBV7-3 with TRBJ2-7; 8 bases match TRBD2. The sequencing sample was made of naive CD4+ T cells sorted from blood. Indicated subset: CD45RA+ positively selected. The receptor was isolated from a man aged 18 to 29 in good health. CDR3 sequence reads: CASSLGAGGQQYF. As DNA, the CDR3 is TGTGCCAGCAGCTTAGGGGCGGGAGGTCAGCAGTACTTC.